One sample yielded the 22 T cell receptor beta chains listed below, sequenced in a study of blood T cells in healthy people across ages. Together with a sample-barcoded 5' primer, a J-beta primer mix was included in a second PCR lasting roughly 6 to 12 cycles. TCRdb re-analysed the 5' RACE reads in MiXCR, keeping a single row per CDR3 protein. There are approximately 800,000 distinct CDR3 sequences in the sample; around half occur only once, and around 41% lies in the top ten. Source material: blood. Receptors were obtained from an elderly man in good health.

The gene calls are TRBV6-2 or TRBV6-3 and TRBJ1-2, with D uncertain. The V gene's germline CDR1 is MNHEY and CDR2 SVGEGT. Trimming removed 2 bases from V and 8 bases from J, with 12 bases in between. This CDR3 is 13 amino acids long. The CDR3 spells CASSYEPSGGYTF. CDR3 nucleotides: TGTGCCAGCAGTTACGAGCCCAGCGGCGGCTACACCTTC.

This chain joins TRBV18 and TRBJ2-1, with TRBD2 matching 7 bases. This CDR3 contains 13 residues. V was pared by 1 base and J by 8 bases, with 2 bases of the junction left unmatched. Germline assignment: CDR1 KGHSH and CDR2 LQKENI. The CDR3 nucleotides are TGTGCCAGCTCACCACGACTAGCCGATGAGCAGTTCTTC. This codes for CASSPRLADEQFF.

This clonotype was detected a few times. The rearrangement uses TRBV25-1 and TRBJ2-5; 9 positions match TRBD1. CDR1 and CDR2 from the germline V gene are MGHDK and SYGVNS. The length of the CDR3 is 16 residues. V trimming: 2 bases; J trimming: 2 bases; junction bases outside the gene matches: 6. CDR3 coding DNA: TGTGCCAGCAGTGAAAAACAGGGGGCGAGACAAGAGACCCAGTACTTC. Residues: CASSEKQGARQETQYF.

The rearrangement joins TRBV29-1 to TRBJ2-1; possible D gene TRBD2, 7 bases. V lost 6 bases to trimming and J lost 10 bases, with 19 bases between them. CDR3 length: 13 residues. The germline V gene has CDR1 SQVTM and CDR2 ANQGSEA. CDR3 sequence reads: CSVREGGRGEQFF. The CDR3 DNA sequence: TGCAGCGTGAGGGAGGGGGGCCGTGGGGAGCAGTTCTTC.

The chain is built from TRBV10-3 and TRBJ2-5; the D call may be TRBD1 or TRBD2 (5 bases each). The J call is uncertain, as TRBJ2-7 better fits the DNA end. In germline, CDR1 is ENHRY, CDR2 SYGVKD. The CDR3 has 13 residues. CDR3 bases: TGTGCCATCAGTGAGGGCAGGGAGAGCGAGCAGTACTTC. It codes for CAISEGRESEQYF.

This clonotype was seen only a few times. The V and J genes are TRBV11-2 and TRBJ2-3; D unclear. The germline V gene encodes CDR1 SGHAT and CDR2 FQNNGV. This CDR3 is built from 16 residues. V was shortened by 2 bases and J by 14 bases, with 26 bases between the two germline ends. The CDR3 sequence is CASSLTRQVVHRYAYF. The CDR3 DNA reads TGTGCCAGCAGCTTAACCCGGCAAGTAGTGCACAGATACGCGTATTTT.

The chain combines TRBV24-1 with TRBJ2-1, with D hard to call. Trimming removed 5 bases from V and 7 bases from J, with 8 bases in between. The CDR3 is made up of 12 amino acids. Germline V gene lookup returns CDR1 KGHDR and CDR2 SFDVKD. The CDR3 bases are TGTGCCACCAGTGTGCTGGGTAATGAGCAGTTCTTC. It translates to CATSVLGNEQFF.

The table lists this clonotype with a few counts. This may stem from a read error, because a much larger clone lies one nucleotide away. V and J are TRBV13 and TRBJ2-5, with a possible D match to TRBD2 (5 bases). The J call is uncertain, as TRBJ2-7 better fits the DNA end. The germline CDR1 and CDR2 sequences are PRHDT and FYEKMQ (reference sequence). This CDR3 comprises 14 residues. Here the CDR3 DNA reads TGTGCCAGCAGCGTGGTCGGGAATCGCTACGAGCAGTACTTC. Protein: CASSVVGNRYEQYF.

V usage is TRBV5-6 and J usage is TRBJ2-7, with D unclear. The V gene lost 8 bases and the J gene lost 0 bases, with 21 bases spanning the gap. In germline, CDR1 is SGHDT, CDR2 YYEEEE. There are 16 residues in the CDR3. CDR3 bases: TGTGCCAGTAGCCTTGGGATGGAAATTCACTCCTACGAGCAGTACTTC. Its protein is CASSLGMEIHSYEQYF.

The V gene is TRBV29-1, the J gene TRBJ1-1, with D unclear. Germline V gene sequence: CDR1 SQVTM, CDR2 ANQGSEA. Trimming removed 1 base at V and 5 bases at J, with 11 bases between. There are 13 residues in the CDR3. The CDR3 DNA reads TGCAGCGTTGAAGCTGGCTCGGGGACTGAAGCTTTCTTT. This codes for CSVEAGSGTEAFF.

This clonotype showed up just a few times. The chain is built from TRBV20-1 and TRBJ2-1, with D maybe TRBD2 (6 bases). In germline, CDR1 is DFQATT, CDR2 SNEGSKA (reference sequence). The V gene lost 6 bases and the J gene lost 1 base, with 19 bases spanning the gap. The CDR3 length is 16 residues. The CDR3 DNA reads TGCAGTGCCCAACCTCCTCGGGACTTTTCCTACAATGAGCAGTTCTTC. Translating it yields CSAQPPRDFSYNEQFF.

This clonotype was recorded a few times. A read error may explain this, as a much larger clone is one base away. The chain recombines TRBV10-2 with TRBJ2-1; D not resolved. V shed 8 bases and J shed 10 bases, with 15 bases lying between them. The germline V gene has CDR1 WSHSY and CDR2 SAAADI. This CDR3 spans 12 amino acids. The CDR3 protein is CASGWASYEQFF. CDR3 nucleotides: TGCGCCAGCGGATGGGCTTCCTACGAGCAGTTCTTC.

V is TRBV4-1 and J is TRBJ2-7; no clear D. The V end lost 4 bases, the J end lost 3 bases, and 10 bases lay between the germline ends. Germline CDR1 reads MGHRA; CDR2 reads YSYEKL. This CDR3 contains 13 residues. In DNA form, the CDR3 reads TGCGCCAGCAGCCCTACTGGGCTCTACGAGCAGTACTTC. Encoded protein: CASSPTGLYEQYF.

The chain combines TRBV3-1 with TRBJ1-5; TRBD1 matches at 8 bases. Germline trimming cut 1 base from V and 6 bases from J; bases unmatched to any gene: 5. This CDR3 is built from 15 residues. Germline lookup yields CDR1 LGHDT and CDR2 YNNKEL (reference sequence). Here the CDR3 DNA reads TGTGCCAGCAGCCAAGGCCCAACAGGGGGTCAGCCCCAGCATTTT. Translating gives CASSQGPTGGQPQHF.

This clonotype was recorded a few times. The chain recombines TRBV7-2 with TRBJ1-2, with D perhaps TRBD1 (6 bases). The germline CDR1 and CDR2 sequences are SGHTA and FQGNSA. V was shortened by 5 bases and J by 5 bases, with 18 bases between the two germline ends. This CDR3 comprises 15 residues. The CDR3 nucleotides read TGTGCCAGCAGCCCACCCGGGGGGCGCTTATATGGCTACACCTTC. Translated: CASSPPGGRLYGYTF. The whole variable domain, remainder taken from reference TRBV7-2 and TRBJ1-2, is GAGVSQSPSNKVTEKGKDVELRCDPISGHTALYWYRQSLGQGLEFLIYFQGNSAPDKSGLPSDRFSAERTGGSVSTLTIQRTQQEDSAVYLCASSPPGGRLYGYTFGSGTRLTVV.

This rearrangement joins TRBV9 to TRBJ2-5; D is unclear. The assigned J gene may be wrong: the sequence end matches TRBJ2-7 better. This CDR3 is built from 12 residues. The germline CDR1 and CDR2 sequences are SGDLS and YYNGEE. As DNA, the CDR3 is TGTGCCAGCAGCGTAGGAGGTTTCGAGCAGTACTTC. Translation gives CASSVGGFEQYF.

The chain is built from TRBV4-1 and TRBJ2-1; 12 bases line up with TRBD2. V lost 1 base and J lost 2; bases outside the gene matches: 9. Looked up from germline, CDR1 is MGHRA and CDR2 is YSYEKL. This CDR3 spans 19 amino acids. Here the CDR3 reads CASSQGRGSSGRAYNEQFF. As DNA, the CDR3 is TGCGCCAGCAGCCAAGGAAGAGGGTCTAGCGGGAGGGCCTACAATGAGCAGTTCTTC.

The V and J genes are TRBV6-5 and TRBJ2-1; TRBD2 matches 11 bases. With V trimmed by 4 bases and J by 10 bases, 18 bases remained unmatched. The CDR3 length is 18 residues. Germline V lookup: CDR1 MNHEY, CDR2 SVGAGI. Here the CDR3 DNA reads TGTGCCAGCAGTTCCCAACTCGGAGTAGCGGGAGGGCGACTGGAGCAGTTCTTC. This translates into CASSSQLGVAGGRLEQFF.

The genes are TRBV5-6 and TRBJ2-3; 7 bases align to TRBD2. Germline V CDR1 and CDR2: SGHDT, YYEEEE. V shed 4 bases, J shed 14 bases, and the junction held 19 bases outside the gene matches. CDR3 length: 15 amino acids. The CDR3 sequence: CASSGREFPHRYAYF. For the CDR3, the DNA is TGTGCCAGCAGCGGGCGGGAGTTCCCACACAGATACGCGTATTTT. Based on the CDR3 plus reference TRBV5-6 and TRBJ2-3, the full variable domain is DAGVTQSPTHLIKTRGQQVTLRCSPKSGHDTVSWYQQALGQGPQFIFQYYEEEERQRGNFPDRFSGHQFPNYSSELNVNALLLGDSALYLCASSGREFPHRYAYFGPGTRLTVL.

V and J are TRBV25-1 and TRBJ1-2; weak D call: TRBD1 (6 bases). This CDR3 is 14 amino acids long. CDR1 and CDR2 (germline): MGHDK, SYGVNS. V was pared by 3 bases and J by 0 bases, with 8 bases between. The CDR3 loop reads CASSEGAPNYGYTF. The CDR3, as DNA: TGTGCCAGCAGTGAGGGGGCCCCTAACTATGGCTACACCTTC.

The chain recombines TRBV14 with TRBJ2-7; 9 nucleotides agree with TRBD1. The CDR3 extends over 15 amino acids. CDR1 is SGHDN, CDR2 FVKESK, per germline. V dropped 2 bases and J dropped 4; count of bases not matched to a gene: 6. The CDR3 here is CASSQTGQGGYEQYF. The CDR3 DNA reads TGTGCCAGCAGCCAAACGGGACAGGGTGGGTACGAGCAGTACTTC.

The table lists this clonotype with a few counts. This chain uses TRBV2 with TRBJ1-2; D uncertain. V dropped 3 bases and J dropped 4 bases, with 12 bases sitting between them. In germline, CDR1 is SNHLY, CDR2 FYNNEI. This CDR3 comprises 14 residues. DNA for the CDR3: TGTGCCAGCAGTGACGGCAGTAGGGTCTATGGCTACACCTTC. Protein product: CASSDGSRVYGYTF.